These 30 T cell receptor beta chains were all obtained from the same sample, sequenced in a study of cytomegalovirus exposure and HLA in healthy donors. Amplification used 60 Vbeta primers and 13 Jbeta primers. Sequencing was performed with immunoSEQ multiplex PCR; in TCRdb, only in-frame clones are kept and a portion is missing. Of some 240,000 clones in the sample, approximately 80% were seen once. Sequenced material: PBMCs. These receptors came from a male donor in good health and CMV-seronegative.

J is TRBJ2-1 and V is TRBV27; perhaps TRBD2 as D (6 bases). The CDR3 extends over 13 amino acids. V lost 6 bases to trimming and J lost 7 bases, with 13 bases between them. Germline CDR1 is MNHEY and CDR2 is SMNVEV (reference sequence). CDR3 DNA: TGTGCCAGCAGCTCTAGCGCCCGAAATGAGCAGTTCTTC. Translating gives CASSSSARNEQFF.

The chain has TRBV30 and TRBJ1-5; TRBD1 matches 7 bases. V trimming: 5 bases; J trimming: 3 bases; junction bases outside the gene matches: 4. The germline V gene encodes CDR1 GTSNPN and CDR2 SVGIG (reference sequence). The length of the CDR3 is 13 residues. CDR3 region: CAWGDSLNQPQHF. CDR3 DNA: TGTGCCTGGGGGGACAGCCTCAATCAGCCCCAGCATTTT. The full variable domain, rest sourced from reference TRBV30 and TRBJ1-5, is SQTIHQWPATLVQPVGSPLSLECTVEGTSNPNLYWYRQAAGRGLQLLFYSVGIGQISSEVPQNLSASRPQDRQFILSSKKLLLSDSGFYLCAWGDSLNQPQHFGDGTRLSIL.

This clone was detected a few times. The chain recombines TRBV18 with TRBJ2-1, with a tentative D call TRBD1 (5 bases). Trimming removed 3 bases from V and 8 bases from J, with 14 bases in between. Looked up from germline, CDR1 is KGHSH and CDR2 is LQKENI. CDR3 length: 14 residues. CDR3 protein: CASSPPGRAHEQFF. The CDR3 DNA reads TGTGCCAGCTCACCCCCAGGCAGGGCCCATGAGCAGTTCTTC.

V and J are TRBV5-1 and TRBJ2-3; 9 bases fit TRBD2. Germline V gene lookup returns CDR1 SGHRS and CDR2 YFSETQ. Losses at the gene ends were 3 bases for V and 2 bases for J; bases not matched to a gene: 4. CDR3 length equals 15 residues. The CDR3 DNA reads as TGCGCCAGCAGCTCTAGCGGGACCTACACAGATACGCAGTATTTT. It yields the protein CASSSSGTYTDTQYF. Looking up the rest from reference TRBV5-1 and TRBJ2-3 gives the full variable domain: KAGVTQTPRYLIKTRGQQVTLSCSPISGHRSVSWYQQTPGQGLQFLFEYFSETQRNKGNFPGRFSGRQFSNSRSEMNVSTLELGDSALYLCASSSSGTYTDTQYFGPGTRLTVL.

The chain couples TRBV4-1 to TRBJ2-2, with 10 bases aligning to TRBD2. Looked up from germline, CDR1 is MGHRA and CDR2 is YSYEKL. J was trimmed by 5 bases and V by 1 base; bases with no gene match: 7. CDR3 length equals 17 residues. The CDR3 sequence is CASSQGASGRSTGELFF. CDR3 nucleotides: TGCGCCAGCAGCCAAGGGGCTAGCGGGAGATCAACCGGGGAGCTGTTTTTT.

The chain employs TRBV9 and TRBJ2-7; 13 bases agree with TRBD2. This CDR3 is 18 amino acids long. Germline values: CDR1 SGDLS, CDR2 YYNGEE. The junction had 13 bases not matched to a gene; V was cut back by 4 bases and J by 3 bases. CDR3 bases: TGTGCCAGCAGCACACTAGCGGGAGGGCCTATTCGAGGCTACGAGCAGTACTTC. This gives the protein CASSTLAGGPIRGYEQYF.

Notes on this clone: The junction shows a germline mismatch at one end, possibly a read error. The V call is TRBV7-9, the J call TRBJ2-7; weak D call: TRBD1 (6 bases). This CDR3 comprises 17 residues. Looked up from germline, CDR1 is SEHNR and CDR2 is FQNEAQ (reference sequence). The CDR3 region is CSSTIQGRGGTDYEQYF. CDR3 nucleotides: TGTTCCAGCACCATACAGGGTCGAGGGGGTACAGACTACGAGCAGTACTTC.

This rearrangement joins TRBV28 to TRBJ2-2; TRBD2 agrees at 10 bases. J lost 4 bases, V lost 6 bases, and 17 bases had no gene match. This CDR3 has 19 amino acids. Germline loops: CDR1 MDHEN, CDR2 SYDVKM. CDR3 coding DNA: TGTGCCAGCAGCCCTTATGGGGGAAGGCTAGCGGGAGCCACCGGGGAGCTGTTTTTT. This codes for CASSPYGGRLAGATGELFF.

The chain joins TRBV5-1 to TRBJ2-3, with TRBD2 matching over 8 bases. J lost 3 bases, V lost 3 bases, and 6 bases had no gene match. Germline V CDR1 and CDR2: SGHRS, YFSETQ. The CDR3 sequence is 15 residues long. In nucleotides, the CDR3 is TGCGCCAGCAGCTCTGCGGGAGGAGGGACAGATACGCAGTATTTT. It is translated as CASSSAGGGTDTQYF.

V is TRBV27 and J is TRBJ2-1, with TRBD2 identical over 8 bases. The CDR3 spans 16 residues. V gave up 4 bases and J gave up 2 bases; unmatched junction bases: 7. Germline CDR1 and CDR2: MNHEY and SMNVEV (reference sequence). CDR3 in amino acids: CASSSVPGRAYNEQFF. CDR3 DNA sequence: TGTGCCAGCAGTTCCGTCCCCGGGAGGGCCTACAATGAGCAGTTCTTC.

This sequence joins TRBV6-5 and TRBJ1-2, with a possible D match to TRBD1 (6 bases). Germline V lookup: CDR1 MNHEY, CDR2 SVGAGI. The CDR3 has 12 amino acids. V lost 7 bases and J 4 bases, leaving 10 bases between the germline ends. The DNA for the CDR3 is TGTGCCAGCAAGCAGGGGAGCTATGGCTACACCTTC. Its protein is CASKQGSYGYTF.

This chain joins TRBV6-4 and TRBJ2-3; TRBD2 matches at 13 bases. V shed 4 bases and J 4 bases; nucleotides not matched to a gene: 8. CDR1 and CDR2 from the germline V gene are MRHNA and SNTAGT. The CDR3 has 17 residues. The CDR3 DNA reads as TGTGCCAGCAGTGCACGGACTAGCGGGAGATTTGCAGATACGCAGTATTTT. Protein product: CASSARTSGRFADTQYF.

The chain combines TRBV7-3 with TRBJ2-3, with 8 bases matching TRBD2. With 4 bases clipped from V and 6 bases from J, the junction kept 9 bases outside the gene matches. The V gene's germline CDR1 is SGHTA and CDR2 FQGTGA. CDR3 length equals 15 residues. CDR3 nucleotides: TGTGCCAGCAGCTCCCGGGGTAGCGGGATTGATACGCAGTATTTT. It codes for CASSSRGSGIDTQYF.

V is TRBV2 and J is TRBJ1-3; D gene ambiguous. Looked up from germline, CDR1 is SNHLY and CDR2 is FYNNEI. The CDR3 totals 15 residues. Trimming took 7 bases from V and 0 from J, leaving 13 bases between them. As DNA, the CDR3 is TGTGCCAGCACCCCCATCCGGTACTCTGGAAACACCATATATTTT. It translates to CASTPIRYSGNTIYF.

The chain joins TRBV11-2 to TRBJ2-7, with 7 bases that match TRBD2. The CDR3 extends over 13 amino acids. Germline CDR1 and CDR2: SGHAT and FQNNGV. V dropped 2 bases and J dropped 11; count of bases not matched to a gene: 9. CDR3 amino acids: CASSLTGAGEEYF. The CDR3 nucleotides are TGTGCCAGCAGCTTAACTGGGGCGGGAGAGGAGTACTTC.

A few counts support this clone. This chain links TRBV10-1 with TRBJ1-4; D unresolved. V gave up 6 bases and J gave up 0 bases, with 5 bases separating them. The CDR3 consists of 13 residues. CDR1 is WNHNN, CDR2 SYGVQD, per germline (reference sequence). The CDR3: CASRAATNEKLFF. The CDR3 DNA sequence: TGCGCCAGCAGAGCTGCAACTAATGAAAAACTGTTTTTT.

This clone was seen a few times. This chain uses TRBV21-1 with TRBJ1-5; TRBD1, the table's D call, was not compared with the DNA. TRBV21-1 is recorded as a pseudogene. The CDR3 runs 16 residues. CDR3 bases: TGTGCCAGCAGCCTTGCTTGGGCCCTTAGAATTCCGCCCCAGCATTTT. Encoded protein: CASSLAWALRIPPQHF.

The chain carries TRBV2 and TRBJ1-2, with D perhaps matching TRBD1 (5 bases). With 6 bases removed from V and 7 bases from J, the gap between germline ends came to 15 bases. Looked up from germline, CDR1 is SNHLY and CDR2 is FYNNEI. The CDR3 runs 13 residues. The CDR3 loop reads CASRPAGGAGYTF. In nucleotides, the CDR3 is TGTGCCAGCAGGCCGGCGGGGGGAGCTGGCTACACCTTC.

This chain joins TRBV6-5 and TRBJ1-1, with D possibly being TRBD1 (6 bases). The V gene lost 4 bases and the J gene lost 8 bases, with 14 bases spanning the gap. The CDR3 loop spans 13 amino acids. Germline lookup yields CDR1 MNHEY and CDR2 SVGAGI. CDR3 bases: TGTGCCAGCAGTTCACAGGGAACGGGAGAAGCTTTCTTT. It translates to CASSSQGTGEAFF.

The genes are TRBV6-5 and TRBJ2-7; 10 bases map to TRBD1. The germline CDR1 and CDR2 sequences are MNHEY and SVGAGI. Trimming at V came to 5 bases and at J to 3 bases, leaving 4 bases not matched to a gene. This CDR3 contains 14 residues. DNA of the CDR3: TGTGCCAGCAGTACGACAGGGGGCAGCTACGAGCAGTACTTC. As protein: CASSTTGGSYEQYF.

J is TRBJ2-5 and V is TRBV27; D is perhaps TRBD1 (6 bases). The DNA end is a closer match to TRBJ2-7, so the J assignment may be wrong. Germline loops: CDR1 MNHEY, CDR2 SMNVEV (reference sequence). This CDR3 is built from 14 residues. The CDR3 nucleotides are TGTGCCAGCAGCGACAGGATGAGCTCCTACGAGCAGTACTTC. Protein sequence: CASSDRMSSYEQYF.

The V gene is TRBV6-5, the J gene TRBJ2-5; tentative D call: TRBD1 (6 bases). The CDR3 consists of 12 residues. Germline loops: CDR1 MNHEY, CDR2 SVGAGI. Trimming left V 6 bases short and J 4 bases short, with 9 bases between. The CDR3 is CASSSQGETQYF. The CDR3 DNA is TGTGCCAGCAGCTCACAGGGAGAGACCCAGTACTTC.

In DNA, the CDR3 is TGTGCCAGCAGCCCCTATGAGGGACAGACAGATACGCAGTATTTT. It specifies CASSPYEGQTDTQYF. V is TRBV9 and J is TRBJ2-3, with 7 positions matching TRBD1. J was trimmed by 3 bases and V by 4 bases; bases with no gene match: 8. This CDR3 spans 15 amino acids. CDR1 SGDLS and CDR2 YYNGEE come from the germline V gene. The whole variable domain, filled in from reference TRBV9 and TRBJ2-3, reads DSGVTQTPKHLITATGQRVTLRCSPRSGDLSVYWYQQSLDQGLQFLIQYYNGEERAKGNILERFSAQQFPDLHSELNLSSLELGDSALYFCASSPYEGQTDTQYFGPGTRLTVL.

The table lists this clone with a count of one. The rearrangement joins TRBV19 to TRBJ1-2; D remains ambiguous. The CDR3 sequence is 14 residues long. Between the trimmed V and J ends, which lost 3 bases and 4 bases, there was a span of 12 bases. Germline CDR1 and CDR2: LNHDA and SQIVND (reference sequence). The CDR3 region has the DNA TGTGCCAGTAGTATGATCAGTTTAATCTATGGCTACACCTTC. Its translation: CASSMISLIYGYTF.

The chain couples TRBV29-1 to TRBJ1-4; perhaps TRBD1 as D (6 bases). Germline V gene lookup returns CDR1 SQVTM and CDR2 ANQGSEA. This CDR3 spans 12 amino acids. Trimming took off 4 bases at V and 8 bases at J, with 11 bases between the two ends. CDR3 amino acids: CSVAGGREKLFF. The CDR3 DNA follows: TGCAGCGTTGCGGGGGGGCGGGAAAAACTGTTTTTT.

The V and J genes are TRBV6-1 and TRBJ2-1, with 12 bases fitting TRBD2. V trimming: 4 bases; J trimming: 9 bases; junction bases outside the gene matches: 7. The CDR3 sequence is 15 residues long. CDR1 is MNHNS and CDR2 is SASEGT in the germline V gene. This chain's CDR3 is CASSGLAGVLGEQFF. The CDR3 region has the DNA TGTGCCAGCAGTGGACTAGCGGGAGTCCTTGGTGAGCAGTTCTTC.

This chain uses TRBV9 with TRBJ2-7, with D possibly TRBD2 on 6 matching bases. The CDR3 consists of 15 residues. Trimming pared 2 bases from V and 5 bases from J, leaving 17 bases between. The germline V gene encodes CDR1 SGDLS and CDR2 YYNGEE. The CDR3 coding sequence is TGTGCCAGCAGCGTGGGCACCGGGAGTCCCAACGAGCAGTACTTC. Protein product: CASSVGTGSPNEQYF.

The chain joins TRBV6-5 to TRBJ2-7, with 7 positions matching TRBD1. Germline lookup yields CDR1 MNHEY and CDR2 SVGAGI. J gave up 2 bases and V 2 bases, and 9 bases lay outside the gene matches. The length of the CDR3 is 16 residues. This CDR3 is CASSYGVGGRAYEQYF. The CDR3 DNA follows: TGTGCCAGCAGTTACGGGGTAGGGGGCAGAGCCTACGAGCAGTACTTC.

The chain links TRBV28 to TRBJ1-4, with D perhaps matching TRBD1 (6 bases). The germline gives CDR1 MDHEN, CDR2 SYDVKM. Trimming cost V 5 bases and J 4 bases, with 14 bases left between them. The CDR3 totals 15 residues. The CDR3 protein is CASSGGGTHNEKLFF. CDR3 nucleotides: TGTGCCAGCAGTGGGGGGGGCACCCATAATGAAAAACTGTTTTTT.

This clone has a handful of counts. The chain links TRBV7-9 to TRBJ2-3; D is undetermined. This CDR3 spans 12 amino acids. Germline V lookup: CDR1 SEHNR, CDR2 FQNEAQ (reference sequence). V dropped 9 bases and J dropped 6 bases, with 13 bases sitting between them. CDR3 nucleotides: TGTGCCAGTGCCGGTAGGCGGGATACGCAGTATTTT. Protein: CASAGRRDTQYF.